This T cell receptor beta chain was sequenced for a study of metastatic and nonmetastatic thyroid tumors. Study summary: Malignant thyroid and benign thyroid patients provided blood and tumor or nodule tissue whose repertoires were compared.

Every patient underwent thyroid surgery untreated. Authors' data handling: Using the CDR3 differences seen across clinicopathological groups, the authors built a distant-metastasis classifier for papillary thyroid cancer, which was meant to discriminate distant-metastatic patients. TCRdb reanalyzed the PCR reads via MiXCR. TCRdb, not the authors, supplied the V and J calls. The table has about 27,000 clones, 13% seen once. This clone was observed many times. Trimming cost V 7 bases and J 5 bases, with 18 bases left between them. The germline V gene has CDR1 KGHSH and CDR2 LQKENI. The CDR3 spans 15 residues.

Material for sequencing was blood. V is TRBV18 and J is TRBJ2-1, with no clear D. The TCR comes from a female donor with papillary thyroid cancer or a benign thyroid nodule (not recorded which). Some clones in this sample may be carry-over from other donors' samples. The CDR3 DNA reads TGTGCCAGCTTCCCCCGTTTTTCGAGGAACAATGAGCAGTTCTTC. Amino acid sequence: CASFPRFSRNNEQFF.